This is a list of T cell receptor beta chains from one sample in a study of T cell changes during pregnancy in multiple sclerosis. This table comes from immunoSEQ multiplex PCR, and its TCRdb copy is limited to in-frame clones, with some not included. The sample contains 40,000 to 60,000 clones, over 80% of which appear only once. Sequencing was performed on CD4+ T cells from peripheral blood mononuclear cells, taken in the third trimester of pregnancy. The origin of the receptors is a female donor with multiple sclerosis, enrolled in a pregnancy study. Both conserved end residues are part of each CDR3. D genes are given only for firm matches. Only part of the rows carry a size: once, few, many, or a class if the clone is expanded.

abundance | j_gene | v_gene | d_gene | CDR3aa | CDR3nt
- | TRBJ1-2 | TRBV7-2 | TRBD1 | CASSQAQGAVGYTF | TGTGCCAGCAGCCAGGCACAGGGGGCGGTAGGCTACACCTTC
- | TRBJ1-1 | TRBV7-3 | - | CASSFGVSTEAFF | TGTGCCAGCAGCTTCGGGGTTAGCACTGAAGCTTTCTTT
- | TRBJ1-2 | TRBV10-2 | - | CASSELAYGYTF | TGCGCCAGCAGTGAGTTGGCCTATGGCTACACCTTC
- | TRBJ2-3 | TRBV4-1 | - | CASSQLGGPPDTQYF | TGCGCCAGCAGCCAACTCGGGGGGCCCCCAGATACGCAGTATTTT
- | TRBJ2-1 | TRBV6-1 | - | CASSPNSWYEQFF | TGTGCCAGCAGTCCGAACTCGTGGTACGAGCAGTTCTTC
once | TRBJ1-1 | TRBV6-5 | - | CASSQDRNTEAFF | TGTGCCAGCAGTCAGGACAGGAACACTGAAGCTTTCTTT
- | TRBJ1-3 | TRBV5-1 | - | CASSLARGATGNTIYF | TGCGCCAGCAGCTTGGCCCGGGGGGCGACTGGAAACACCATATATTTT
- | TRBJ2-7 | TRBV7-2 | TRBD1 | CASSFRQGVYEQYF | TGTGCCAGCAGCTTCCGACAGGGGGTCTACGAGCAGTACTTC
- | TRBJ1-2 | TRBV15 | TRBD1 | CATSIVTGVEGYTF | TGTGCCACCAGTATAGTGACAGGGGTTGAAGGCTACACCTTC
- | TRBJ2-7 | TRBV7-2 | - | CASSLRSGFPSYEQYF | TGTGCCAGCAGCTTAAGGTCGGGGTTCCCATCCTACGAGCAGTACTTC
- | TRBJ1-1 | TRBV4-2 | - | CASSQVGPNTEAFF | TGTGCCAGCAGCCAAGTGGGCCCCAACACTGAAGCTTTCTTT
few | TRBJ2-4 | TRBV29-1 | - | CSGGSGLRQNIQYF | TGCAGCGGTGGTTCCGGACTGAGGCAAAACATTCAGTACTTC
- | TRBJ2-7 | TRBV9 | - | CASSPRLPIYEQYF | TGTGCCAGCAGCCCCAGACTACCGATCTACGAGCAGTACTTC
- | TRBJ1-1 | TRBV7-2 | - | CASSLAQGYTEAFF | TGTGCCAGCAGCTTAGCGCAGGGATACACTGAAGCTTTCTTT
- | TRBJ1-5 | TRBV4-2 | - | CASSQGTGGDQPQHF | TGTGCCAGCAGCCAAGGAACCGGGGGTGATCAGCCCCAGCATTTT
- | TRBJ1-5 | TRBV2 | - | CASRYDRDQPQHF | TGTGCCAGCAGGTATGACAGAGATCAGCCCCAGCATTTT
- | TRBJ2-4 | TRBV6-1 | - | CASSEVGNIQYF | TGTGCCAGCAGTGAAGTCGGGAACATTCAGTACTTC
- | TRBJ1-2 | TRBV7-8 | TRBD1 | CASSFSRTGAPFYGYTF | TGTGCCAGCAGCTTTTCCCGGACAGGGGCCCCCTTCTATGGCTACACCTTC
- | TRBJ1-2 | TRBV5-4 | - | CASSRSFSGYTF | TGTGCCAGCAGCCGTTCATTTAGCGGCTACACCTTC
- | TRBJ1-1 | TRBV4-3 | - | CASSQDPQGNTEAFF | TGCGCCAGCAGCCAAGATCCCCAGGGGAACACTGAAGCTTTCTTT
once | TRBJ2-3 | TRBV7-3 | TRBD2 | CASSGGTSGSTDTQYF | TGTGCCAGCAGCGGGGGGACTAGCGGATCCACAGATACGCAGTATTTT
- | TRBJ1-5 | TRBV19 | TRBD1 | CASSIAGGLANQPQHF | TGTGCCAGTAGTATCGCAGGGGGCTTGGCCAATCAGCCCCAGCATTTT
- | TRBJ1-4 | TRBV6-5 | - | CASRSREWSEKLFF | TGTGCCAGCAGGAGCCGGGAGTGGAGTGAAAAACTGTTTTTT
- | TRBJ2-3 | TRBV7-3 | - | CASSPHRADTQYF | TGTGCCAGCAGTCCTCACAGGGCAGATACGCAGTATTTT
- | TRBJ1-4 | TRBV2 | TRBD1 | CASVEDRFNEKLFF | TGTGCCAGCGTCGAGGACAGGTTTAATGAAAAACTGTTTTTT
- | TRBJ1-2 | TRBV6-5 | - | CASSYGQIASGYTF | TGTGCCAGCAGTTACGGACAAATTGCGAGTGGCTACACCTTC
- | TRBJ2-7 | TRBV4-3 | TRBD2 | CASSLGLAGVYEQYF | TGCGCCAGCAGCCTAGGACTAGCGGGAGTCTACGAGCAGTACTTC
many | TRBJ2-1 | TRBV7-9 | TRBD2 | CASSGSSGTSGEQFF | TGTGCCAGCAGCGGCTCTAGCGGGACCTCCGGTGAGCAGTTCTTC
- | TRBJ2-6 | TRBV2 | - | CASIQGRPSSSGANVLTF | TGTGCCAGCATCCAGGGTCGCCCTAGTTCCTCTGGGGCCAACGTCCTGACTTTC
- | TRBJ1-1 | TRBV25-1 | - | CASSEAGIGGLYEAFF | TGTGCCAGCAGTGAAGCCGGCATTGGGGGCTTATATGAAGCTTTCTTT
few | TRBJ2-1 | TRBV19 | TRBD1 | CASSIGRGREQFF | TGTGCCAGTAGTATAGGCAGGGGGCGGGAGCAGTTCTTC
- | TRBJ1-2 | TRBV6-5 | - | CASSDSRTAYGYTF | TGTGCCAGCAGCGACTCAAGGACAGCGTATGGCTACACCTTC
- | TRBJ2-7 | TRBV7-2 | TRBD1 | CASSPEGTVASYEQYF | TGTGCCAGCAGCCCAGAGGGGACAGTCGCCTCCTACGAGCAGTACTTC
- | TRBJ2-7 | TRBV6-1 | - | CASSPGTLTYEQYF | TGTGCCAGCAGCCCCGGGACACTAACCTACGAGCAGTACTTC
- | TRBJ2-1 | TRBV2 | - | CASTVGAGAVYNEQFF | TGTGCCAGCACTGTTGGGGCTGGTGCGGTCTACAATGAGCAGTTCTTC
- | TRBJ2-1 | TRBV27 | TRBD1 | CASSHRGYEQFF | TGTGCCAGCAGTCACAGGGGTTATGAGCAGTTCTTC
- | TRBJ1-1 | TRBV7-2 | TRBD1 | CASSFDRETEAFF | TGTGCCAGCAGCTTTGACAGGGAGACTGAAGCTTTCTTT
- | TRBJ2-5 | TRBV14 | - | CASSHGGRGYQETQYF | TGTGCCAGCAGCCACGGAGGTCGGGGGTACCAAGAGACCCAGTACTTC
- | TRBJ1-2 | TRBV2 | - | CAFILQERQNYGYTF | TGTGCCTTCATCTTGCAGGAAAGACAGAACTATGGCTACACCTTC
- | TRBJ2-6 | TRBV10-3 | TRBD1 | CAITDRGSGANVLTF | TGTGCCATCACCGACAGGGGCTCTGGGGCCAACGTCCTGACTTTC
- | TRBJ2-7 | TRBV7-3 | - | CASSPQGFSYEQYF | TGTGCCAGCAGCCCGCAGGGTTTCTCCTACGAGCAGTACTTC
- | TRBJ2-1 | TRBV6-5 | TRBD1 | CASSVQGGSYNEQFF | TGTGCCAGCAGTGTACAGGGGGGCTCCTACAATGAGCAGTTCTTC
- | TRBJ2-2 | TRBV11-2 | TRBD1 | CASSLNRGSTGELFF | TGTGCCAGCAGCTTAAACAGGGGTAGTACCGGGGAGCTGTTTTTT
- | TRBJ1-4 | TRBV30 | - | CAWSLPPGSEKLFF | TGTGCCTGGAGTCTCCCCCCTGGCAGTGAAAAACTGTTTTTT
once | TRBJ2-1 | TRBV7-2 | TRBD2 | CASSSRTSGGEQFF | TGTGCCAGCAGTTCTCGGACTAGCGGGGGGGAGCAGTTCTTC
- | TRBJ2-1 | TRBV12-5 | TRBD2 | CASGLVGSGRGGTEQFF | TGTGCTAGTGGTTTGGTAGGATCGGGGCGGGGGGGCACTGAGCAGTTCTTC
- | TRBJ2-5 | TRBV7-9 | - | CASIRGQSWETQYF | TGTGCCAGCATCAGGGGCCAGAGCTGGGAGACCCAGTACTTC
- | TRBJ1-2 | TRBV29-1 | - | CSVSVGGGYGYTF | TGCAGCGTTTCGGTTGGGGGGGGCTATGGCTACACCTTC